This T cell receptor (beta chain) derives from a study of persistence of HIV-infected CD4 T cells (dated by TCRdb to about 2020). With regard to the full study: CMV- and HIV-1 Gag-responding CD4+ T cells were isolated from ART-treated individuals so that antigen-driven clonal expansion of HIV-1-infected cells could be examined. Participants had been on suppressive ART for a median of roughly 8 years. Apart from a couple of participants who underwent leukapheresis at a single time point, peripheral blood samples of up to roughly 180 mL were collected from participants at multiple time points. Proviral sequencing was used to assess clonality among infected cells, whereas TCRbeta sequencing gauged the clonality of all cells within each sorted population. The TCR cluster analysis across participants included 8 or 9 participants for CMV and roughly 7 participants for Gag.

TCRbeta repertoires were sequenced from genomic DNA with the immunoSEQ hsTCRB assay version 4 in survey mode. Genomic DNA was diluted to 7.5 to 10 ng/uL, and up to 1 ug per sample was used for TCRbeta sequencing. In the paper's pipeline: ImmunoSeq Analyzer 3.0 was used for analysis of TCRbeta data, and diversity was computed on productive nucleotide rearrangements. The improved Chao index was used to estimate lower-bound TCR diversity, and the Gini coefficient was used to estimate clonality using the Immunarch R package. Different nucleotide rearrangements encoding the same CDR3beta amino acid sequence were treated as distinct clonotypes. TCRbeta sequences significantly enriched in antigen-responding cells relative to anti-CD3/anti-CD28-activated cells were identified by differential abundance analysis. GLIPH2 clustered TCRs by predicted peptide-MHC specificity, both within individual participants and across merged participant data sets. TCRdb retrieved this table from immuneACCESS and kept in-frame rearrangements only. Not all clones are present; in checked studies, unresolved V genes account for under half, and no reason is known for the remainder. That table furnishes V, J and clone size, whereas the DNA furnished D and trimming. A total of around 35,000 clones appear in this sample, approximately 85% of them only once. The ten most abundant clones make up almost 1% of the sample.

Results the study describes overall, beyond this receptor: TCRbeta richness in CMV- and Gag-responding cells was significantly lower than in anti-CD3/anti-CD28-responding cells; CMV-responding cells had higher oligoclonality than CD3/CD28-stimulated and Gag-responding cells. A correlation was observed between TCR oligoclonality and proviral oligoclonality within the same sorted populations. Only a small number of individuals took part in the study, and the range of antigens tested was limited. Restriction of bulk TCR analyses to the rare CMV-responding cells that actually carried HIV-1 proviruses was not possible. Antigen-responding cells were enriched for degenerate expanded CDR3beta sequences, which suggests convergent selection of CD4+ responses to CMV and Gag.

From a lookup of the germline V gene, CDR1 and CDR2 are SNHLY and FYNNEI. From the cysteine up to the phenylalanine, the CDR3 has a length of 12 residues. The CDR3 DNA has 36 bases and is translated from base 1. V lost 1 base and J lost 11 bases; the stretch between them is 11 bases long. Read against the paper, the sample's treatment or condition label means: suppressive antiretroviral therapy. A pool of overlapping HIV-1 Gag 15-mer peptides, at roughly 0.91 ug per peptide per mL, was used to stimulate the cells. Memory populations depleted of antigen-responding cells were obtained by sorting nonresponding CD40L-negative CD69-negative CD45RO-high memory CD4+ T cells. HIV-1-infected adults in whom suppressive ART had been started during chronic infection were enrolled as participants. Participants had undetectable plasma HIV-1 RNA below 50 copies/mL for at least 4 years. To be included, participants needed a CD4+ T cell count above 400 cells/uL and a positive CMV serology. Before stimulation, PBMCs were isolated using density centrifugation and depleted of CD8+ T cells. For 18 hours, the CD8-depleted PBMCs were stimulated with anti-CD28/CD49d costimulation, a CD40-blocking antibody, and enfuvirtide to prevent new infections. Cell sorting was performed on a Beckman Coulter MoFlo Legacy or XDP sorter, and dead cells were excluded with propidium iodide. For samples with more than one million cells, genomic DNA was extracted with the QIAamp DNA Mini Kit, and for all other samples the Quick-DNA Microprep Kit was used.

A few counts support this clone. Its antigen has not been determined. There are no base qualities to consult, and no much larger clone falls within one base. The origin of this receptor is an adult with HIV. The donor label of this sample is uncertain. Rearrangement joined TRBV2 to TRBJ1-1; the D gene cannot be resolved reliably. The specimen was cultured CD4+ T cells from PBMCs, collected from a patient who received antiretroviral therapy. Explained via the paper, the cell subset or site label denotes: CD40L-CD69- CD45RO-high memory CD4 T cells not responding to Gag peptides. The nucleotide sequence is TGTGCCAGCAGTGAAGGCTGGCTGGGGGCTTTCTTT. This sequence encodes CASSEGWLGAFF.